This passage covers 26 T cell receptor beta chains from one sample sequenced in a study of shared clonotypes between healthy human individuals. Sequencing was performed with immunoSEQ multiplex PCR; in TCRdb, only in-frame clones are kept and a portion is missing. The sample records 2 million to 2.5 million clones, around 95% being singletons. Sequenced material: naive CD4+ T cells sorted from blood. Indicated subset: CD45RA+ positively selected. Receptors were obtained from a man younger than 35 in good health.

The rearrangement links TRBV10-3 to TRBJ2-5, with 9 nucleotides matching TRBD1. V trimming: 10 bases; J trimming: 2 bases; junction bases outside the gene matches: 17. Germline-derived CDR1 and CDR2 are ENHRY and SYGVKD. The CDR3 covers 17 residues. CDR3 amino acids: CATGGQGMGREQETQYF. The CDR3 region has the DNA TGTGCCACCGGCGGACAGGGGATGGGGAGGGAGCAAGAGACCCAGTACTTC.

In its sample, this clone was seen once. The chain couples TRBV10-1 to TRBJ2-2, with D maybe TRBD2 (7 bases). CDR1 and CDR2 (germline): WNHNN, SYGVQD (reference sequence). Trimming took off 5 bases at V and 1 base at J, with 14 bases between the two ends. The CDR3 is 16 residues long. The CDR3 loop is CASSPGGSQNTGELFF. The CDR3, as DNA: TGCGCCAGCAGTCCGGGGGGCAGTCAGAACACCGGGGAGCTGTTTTTT.

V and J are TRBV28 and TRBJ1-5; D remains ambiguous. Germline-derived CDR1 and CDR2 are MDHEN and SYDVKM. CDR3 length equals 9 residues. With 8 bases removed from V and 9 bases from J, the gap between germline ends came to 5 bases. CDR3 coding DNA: TGTGCCAGCGGGAGGCCCCAGCATTTT. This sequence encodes CASGRPQHF.

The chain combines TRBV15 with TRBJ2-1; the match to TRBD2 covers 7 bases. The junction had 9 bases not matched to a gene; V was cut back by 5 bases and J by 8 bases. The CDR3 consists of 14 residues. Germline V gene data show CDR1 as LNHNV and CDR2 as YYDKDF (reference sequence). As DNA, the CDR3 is TGTGCCACCAGCTTCGGGACTATCGTCGATGAGCAGTTCTTC. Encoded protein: CATSFGTIVDEQFF. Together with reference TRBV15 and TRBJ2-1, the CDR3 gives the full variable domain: DAMVIQNPRYQVTQFGKPVTLSCSQTLNHNVMYWYQQKSSQAPKLLFHYYDKDFNNEADTPDNFQSRRPNTSFCFLDIRSPGLGDTAMYLCATSFGTIVDEQFFGPGTRLTVL.

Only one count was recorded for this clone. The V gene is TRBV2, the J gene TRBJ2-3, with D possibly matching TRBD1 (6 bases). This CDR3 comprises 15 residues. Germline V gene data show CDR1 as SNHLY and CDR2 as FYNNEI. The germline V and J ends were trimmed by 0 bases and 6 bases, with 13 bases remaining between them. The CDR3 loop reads CASSEAGTFVDTQYF. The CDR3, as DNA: TGTGCCAGCAGTGAAGCAGGGACATTCGTGGATACGCAGTATTTT.

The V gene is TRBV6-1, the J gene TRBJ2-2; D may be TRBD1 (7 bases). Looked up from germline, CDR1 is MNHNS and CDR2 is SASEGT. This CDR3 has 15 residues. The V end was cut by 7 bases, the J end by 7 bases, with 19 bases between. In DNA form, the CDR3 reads TGTGCCAGCACCCCGACAGGGAGGTCGGGCGGGGAGCTGTTTTTT. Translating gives CASTPTGRSGGELFF.

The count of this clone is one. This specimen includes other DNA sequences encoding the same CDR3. CDR3 amino acids: CASSLGRQSYEQYF. DNA for the CDR3: TGTGCCAGCAGCTTAGGGAGGCAATCCTACGAGCAGTACTTC. The genes are TRBV7-9 and TRBJ2-7, with a possible D match to TRBD2 (5 bases). Germline CDR1 reads SEHNR; CDR2 reads FQNEAQ (reference sequence). V lost 1 base and J 1 base, leaving 8 bases between the germline ends. This CDR3 region has 14 residues.

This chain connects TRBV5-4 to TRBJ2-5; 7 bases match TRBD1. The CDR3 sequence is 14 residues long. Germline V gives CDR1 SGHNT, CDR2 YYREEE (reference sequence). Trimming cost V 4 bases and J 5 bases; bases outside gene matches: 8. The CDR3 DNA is TGTGCCAGCAGCCACCAAACAGGGGAGGAGACCCAGTACTTC. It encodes CASSHQTGEETQYF.

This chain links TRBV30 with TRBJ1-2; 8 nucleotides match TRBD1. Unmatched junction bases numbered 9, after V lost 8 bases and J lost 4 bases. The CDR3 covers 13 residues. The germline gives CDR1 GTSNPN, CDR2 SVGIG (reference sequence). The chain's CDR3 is CASAGGLGYGYTF. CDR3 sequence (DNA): TGTGCCAGCGCAGGGGGCTTGGGCTATGGCTACACCTTC.

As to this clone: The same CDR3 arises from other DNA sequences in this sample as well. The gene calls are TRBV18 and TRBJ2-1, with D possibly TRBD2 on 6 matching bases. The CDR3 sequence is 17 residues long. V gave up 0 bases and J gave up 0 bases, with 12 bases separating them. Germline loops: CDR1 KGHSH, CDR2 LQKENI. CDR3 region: CASSPPGAGSSYNEQFF. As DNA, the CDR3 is TGTGCCAGCTCACCACCTGGGGCGGGGAGCTCCTACAATGAGCAGTTCTTC.

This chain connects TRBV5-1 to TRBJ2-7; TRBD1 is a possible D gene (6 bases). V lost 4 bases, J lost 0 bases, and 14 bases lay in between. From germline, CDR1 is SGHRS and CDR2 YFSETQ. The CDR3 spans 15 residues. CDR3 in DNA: TGCGCCAGCAGCCCACCGACAGGTAGCTCCTACGAGCAGTACTTC. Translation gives CASSPPTGSSYEQYF.

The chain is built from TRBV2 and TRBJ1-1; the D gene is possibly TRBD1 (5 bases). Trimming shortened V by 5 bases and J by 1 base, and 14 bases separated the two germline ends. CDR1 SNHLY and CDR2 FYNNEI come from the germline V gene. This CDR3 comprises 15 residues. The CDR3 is CASSRPYTGNTEAFF. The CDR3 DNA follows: TGTGCCAGCAGTCGCCCCTACACAGGGAACACTGAAGCTTTCTTT.

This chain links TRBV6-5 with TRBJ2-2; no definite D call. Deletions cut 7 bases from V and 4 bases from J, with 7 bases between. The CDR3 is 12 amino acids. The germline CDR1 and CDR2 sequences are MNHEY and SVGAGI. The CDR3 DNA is TGTGCCAGCAACGCGCTCACCGGGGAGCTGTTTTTT. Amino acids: CASNALTGELFF.

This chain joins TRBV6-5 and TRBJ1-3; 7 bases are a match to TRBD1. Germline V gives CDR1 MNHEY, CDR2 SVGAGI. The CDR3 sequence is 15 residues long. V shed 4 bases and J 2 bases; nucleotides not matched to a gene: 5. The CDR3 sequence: CASSLTGETGNTIYF. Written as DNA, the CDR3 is TGTGCCAGCAGTTTAACAGGGGAGACTGGAAACACCATATATTTT.

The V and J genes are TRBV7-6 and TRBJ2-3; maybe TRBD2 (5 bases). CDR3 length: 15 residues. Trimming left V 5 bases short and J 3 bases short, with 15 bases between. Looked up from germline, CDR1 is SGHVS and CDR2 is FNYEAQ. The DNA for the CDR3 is TGTGCCAGCAGCCTACAAGGGAGTCTAACAGATACGCAGTATTTT. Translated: CASSLQGSLTDTQYF.

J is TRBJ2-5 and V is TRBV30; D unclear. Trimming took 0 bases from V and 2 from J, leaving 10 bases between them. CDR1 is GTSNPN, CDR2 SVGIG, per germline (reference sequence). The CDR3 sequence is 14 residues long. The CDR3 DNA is TGTGCCTGGAGTGTCGGGTCGGTTCAAGAGACCCAGTACTTC. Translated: CAWSVGSVQETQYF.

CDR3 region: CASSLDYLVEQYF. In nucleotides, the CDR3 is TGTGCCAGCAGCTTAGATTATCTAGTCGAGCAGTACTTC. The V call is TRBV11-2, the J call TRBJ2-7; D gene ambiguous. V gave up 0 bases and J gave up 6 bases, with 9 bases separating them. This CDR3 has 13 amino acids. CDR1 and CDR2 from the germline V gene are SGHAT and FQNNGV.

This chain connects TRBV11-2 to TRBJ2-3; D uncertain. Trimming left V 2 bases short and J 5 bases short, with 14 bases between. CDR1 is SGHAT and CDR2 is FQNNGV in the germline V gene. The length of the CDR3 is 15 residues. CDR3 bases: TGTGCCAGCAGCTTACACCCCGTCGACCTAGATACGCAGTATTTT. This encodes CASSLHPVDLDTQYF.

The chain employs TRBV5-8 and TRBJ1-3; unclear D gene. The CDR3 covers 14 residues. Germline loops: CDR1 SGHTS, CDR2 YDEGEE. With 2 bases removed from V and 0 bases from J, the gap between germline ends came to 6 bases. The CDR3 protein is CASSFSASGNTIYF. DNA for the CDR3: TGTGCCAGCAGCTTTAGTGCCTCTGGAAACACCATATATTTT.

CDR3 sequence (DNA): TGTGCCAGCAGTTTGAGGGATTCGGGGGGCTACACCTTC. Residues: CASSLRDSGGYTF. The chain couples TRBV27 to TRBJ1-2; D gene uncertain. CDR3 length equals 13 residues. Trimming took 3 bases from V and 8 from J, leaving 13 bases between them. Germline CDR1 and CDR2: MNHEY and SMNVEV (reference sequence).

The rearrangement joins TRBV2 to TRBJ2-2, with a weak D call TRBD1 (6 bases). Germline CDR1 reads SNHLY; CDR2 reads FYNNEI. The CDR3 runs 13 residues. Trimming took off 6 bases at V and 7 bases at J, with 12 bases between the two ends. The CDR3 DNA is TGTGCCAGCAGGCCGGACAGTGACGGGGAGCTGTTTTTT. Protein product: CASRPDSDGELFF.

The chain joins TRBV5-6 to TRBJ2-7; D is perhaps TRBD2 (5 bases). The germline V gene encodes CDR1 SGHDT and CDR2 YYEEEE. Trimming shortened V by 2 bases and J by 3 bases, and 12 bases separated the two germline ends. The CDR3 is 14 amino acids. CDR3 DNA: TGTGCCAGCAGCTTTGGAGGTTCTGTCTACGAGCAGTACTTC. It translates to CASSFGGSVYEQYF.

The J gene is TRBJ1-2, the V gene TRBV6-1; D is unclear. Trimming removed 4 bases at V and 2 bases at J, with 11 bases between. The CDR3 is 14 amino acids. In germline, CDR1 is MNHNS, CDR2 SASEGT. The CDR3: CASSAVGGNYGYTF. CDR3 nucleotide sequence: TGTGCCAGCAGTGCAGTCGGCGGGAACTATGGCTACACCTTC.

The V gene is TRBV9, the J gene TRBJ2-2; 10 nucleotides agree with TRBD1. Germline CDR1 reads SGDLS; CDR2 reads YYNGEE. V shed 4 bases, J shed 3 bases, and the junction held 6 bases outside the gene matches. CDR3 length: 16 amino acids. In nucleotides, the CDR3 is TGTGCCAGCAGCCCTTTGGGACAGGGGTACACCGGGGAGCTGTTTTTT. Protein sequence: CASSPLGQGYTGELFF.

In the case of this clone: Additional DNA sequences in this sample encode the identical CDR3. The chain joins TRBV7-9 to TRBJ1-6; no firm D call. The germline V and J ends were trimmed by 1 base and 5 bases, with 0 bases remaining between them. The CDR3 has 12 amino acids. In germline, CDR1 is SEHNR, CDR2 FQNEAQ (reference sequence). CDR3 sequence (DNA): TGTGCCAGCAGCTTAGATAATTCACCCCTCCACTTT. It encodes CASSLDNSPLHF.

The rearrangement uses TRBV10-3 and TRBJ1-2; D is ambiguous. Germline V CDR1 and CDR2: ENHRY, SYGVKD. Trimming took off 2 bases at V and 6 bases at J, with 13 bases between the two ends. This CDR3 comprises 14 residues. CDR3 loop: CAISEDVTWDGYTF. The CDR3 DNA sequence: TGTGCCATCAGTGAGGACGTGACCTGGGATGGCTACACCTTC.